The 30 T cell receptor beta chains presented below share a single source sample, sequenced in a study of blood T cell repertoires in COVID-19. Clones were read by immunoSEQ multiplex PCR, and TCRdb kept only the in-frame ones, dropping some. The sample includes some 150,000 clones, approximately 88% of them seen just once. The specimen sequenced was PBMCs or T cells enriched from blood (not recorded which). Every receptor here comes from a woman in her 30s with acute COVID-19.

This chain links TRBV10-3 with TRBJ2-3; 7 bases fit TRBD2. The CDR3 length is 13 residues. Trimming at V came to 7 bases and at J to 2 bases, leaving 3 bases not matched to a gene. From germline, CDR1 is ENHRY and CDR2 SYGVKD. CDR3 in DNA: TGTGCCATCACTAGCGGTTACACAGATACGCAGTATTTT. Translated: CAITSGYTDTQYF.

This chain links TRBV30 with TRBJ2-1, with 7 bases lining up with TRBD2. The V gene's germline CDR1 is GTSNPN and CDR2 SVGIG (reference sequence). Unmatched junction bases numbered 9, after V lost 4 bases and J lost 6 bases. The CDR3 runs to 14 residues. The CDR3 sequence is CAWKPAGLGNEQFF. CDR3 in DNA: TGTGCCTGGAAACCAGCGGGGTTGGGCAATGAGCAGTTCTTC.

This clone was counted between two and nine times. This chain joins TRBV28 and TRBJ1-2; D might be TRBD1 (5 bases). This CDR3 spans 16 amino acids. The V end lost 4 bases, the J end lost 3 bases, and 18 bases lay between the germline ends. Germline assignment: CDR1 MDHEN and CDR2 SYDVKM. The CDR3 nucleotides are TGTGCCAGCAGTTCAGTTGCTGCGGGAGGGGACTATGGCTACACCTTC. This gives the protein CASSSVAAGGDYGYTF.

The DNA for the CDR3 is TGTGCCAGCAACACGCATGGCTCTGGGGCCAACGTCCTGACTTTC. Translated: CASNTHGSGANVLTF. The chain is built from TRBV3-1 (or the pseudogene TRBV3-2) and TRBJ2-6, with D hard to call. Deletions cut 7 bases from V and 0 bases from J, with 10 bases between. This CDR3 contains 15 residues. Germline CDR1 is LGHDT and CDR2 is YNNKEL (reference sequence).

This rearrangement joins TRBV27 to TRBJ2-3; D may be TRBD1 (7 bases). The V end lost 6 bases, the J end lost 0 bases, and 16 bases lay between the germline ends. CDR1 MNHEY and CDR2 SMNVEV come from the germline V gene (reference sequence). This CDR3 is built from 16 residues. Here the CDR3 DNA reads TGTGCCAGCAGCTCCAGGGGGAGCGGGAGCACAGATACGCAGTATTTT. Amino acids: CASSSRGSGSTDTQYF.

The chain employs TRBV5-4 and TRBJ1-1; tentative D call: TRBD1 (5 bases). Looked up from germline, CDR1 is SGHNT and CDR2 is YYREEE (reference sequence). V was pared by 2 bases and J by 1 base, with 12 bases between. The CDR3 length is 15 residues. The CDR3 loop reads CASSFPDDRNTEAFF. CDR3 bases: TGTGCCAGCAGCTTTCCAGACGACAGGAACACTGAAGCTTTCTTT.

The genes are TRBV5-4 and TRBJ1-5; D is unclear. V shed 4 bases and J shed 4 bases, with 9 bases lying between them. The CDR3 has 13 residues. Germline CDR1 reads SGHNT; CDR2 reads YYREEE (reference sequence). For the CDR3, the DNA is TGTGCCAGCAGCAACGGGTATAATCAGCCCCAGCATTTT. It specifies CASSNGYNQPQHF. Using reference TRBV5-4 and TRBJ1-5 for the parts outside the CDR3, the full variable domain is ETGVTQSPTHLIKTRGQQVTLRCSSQSGHNTVSWYQQALGQGPQFIFQYYREEENGRGNFPPRFSGLQFPNYSSELNVNALELDDSALYLCASSNGYNQPQHFGDGTRLSIL.

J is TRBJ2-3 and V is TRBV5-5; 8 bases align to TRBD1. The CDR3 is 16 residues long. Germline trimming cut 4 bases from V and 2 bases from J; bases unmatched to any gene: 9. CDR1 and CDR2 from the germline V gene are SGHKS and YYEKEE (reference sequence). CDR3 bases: TGTGCCAGCAGCCCCCGACCGGGACAGGTCACAGATACGCAGTATTTT. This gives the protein CASSPRPGQVTDTQYF.

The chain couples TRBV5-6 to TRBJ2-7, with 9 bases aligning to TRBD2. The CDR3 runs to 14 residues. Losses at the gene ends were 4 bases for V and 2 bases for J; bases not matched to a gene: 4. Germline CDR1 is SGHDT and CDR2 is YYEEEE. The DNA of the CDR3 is TGTGCCAGCAGCCCACTAGCGGGTGCCTACGAGCAGTACTTC. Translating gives CASSPLAGAYEQYF.

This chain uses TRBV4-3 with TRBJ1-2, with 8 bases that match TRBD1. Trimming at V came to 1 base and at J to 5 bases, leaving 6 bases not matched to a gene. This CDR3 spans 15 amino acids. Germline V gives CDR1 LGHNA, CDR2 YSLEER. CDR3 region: CASSQGEGQVYGYTF. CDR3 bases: TGCGCCAGCAGCCAAGGGGAGGGACAGGTATATGGCTACACCTTC.

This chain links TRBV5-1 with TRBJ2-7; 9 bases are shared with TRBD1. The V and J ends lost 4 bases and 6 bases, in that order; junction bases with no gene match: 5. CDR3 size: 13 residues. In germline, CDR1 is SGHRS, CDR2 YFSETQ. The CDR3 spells CASSTGQGSEQYF. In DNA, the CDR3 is TGCGCCAGCAGCACTGGACAGGGGAGCGAGCAGTACTTC.

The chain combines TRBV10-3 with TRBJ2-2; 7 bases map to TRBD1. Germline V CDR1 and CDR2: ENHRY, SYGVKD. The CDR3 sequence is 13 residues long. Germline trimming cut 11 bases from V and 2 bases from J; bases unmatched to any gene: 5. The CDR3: CAARDSNTGELFF. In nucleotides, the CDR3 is TGTGCCGCCCGGGACAGCAACACCGGGGAGCTGTTTTTT.

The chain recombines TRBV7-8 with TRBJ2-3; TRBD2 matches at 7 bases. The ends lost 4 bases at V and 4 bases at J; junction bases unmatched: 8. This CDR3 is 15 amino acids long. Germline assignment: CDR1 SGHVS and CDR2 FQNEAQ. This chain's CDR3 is CASSWREGSSDTQYF. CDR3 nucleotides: TGTGCCAGCAGCTGGAGGGAGGGCTCGTCAGATACGCAGTATTTT.

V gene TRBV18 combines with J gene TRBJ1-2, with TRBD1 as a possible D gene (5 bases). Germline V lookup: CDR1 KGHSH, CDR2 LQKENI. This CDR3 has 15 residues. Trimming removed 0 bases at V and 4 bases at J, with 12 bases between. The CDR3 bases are TGTGCCAGCTCACCACCGGCCAGGGCCGGCTATGGCTACACCTTC. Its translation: CASSPPARAGYGYTF.

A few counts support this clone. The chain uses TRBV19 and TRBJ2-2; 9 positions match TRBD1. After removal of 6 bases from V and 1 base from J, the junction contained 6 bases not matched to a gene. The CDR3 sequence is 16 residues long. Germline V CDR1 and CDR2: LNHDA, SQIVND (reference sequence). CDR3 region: CASRNTGGWNTGELFF. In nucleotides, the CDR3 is TGTGCCAGTAGGAACACAGGGGGCTGGAACACCGGGGAGCTGTTTTTT.

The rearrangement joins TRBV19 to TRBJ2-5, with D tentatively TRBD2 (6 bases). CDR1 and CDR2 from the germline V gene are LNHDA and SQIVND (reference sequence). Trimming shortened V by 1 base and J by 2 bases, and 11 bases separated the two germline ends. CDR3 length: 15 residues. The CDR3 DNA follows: TGTGCCAGTAGTATAGGGACGGGGGTACAAGAGACCCAGTACTTC. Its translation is CASSIGTGVQETQYF.

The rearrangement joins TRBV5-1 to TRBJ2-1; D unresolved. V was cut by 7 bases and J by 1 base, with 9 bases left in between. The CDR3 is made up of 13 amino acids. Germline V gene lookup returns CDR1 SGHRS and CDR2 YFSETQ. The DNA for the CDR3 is TGCGCCAGCGTCAGCGATTCCTACAATGAGCAGTTCTTC. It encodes CASVSDSYNEQFF.

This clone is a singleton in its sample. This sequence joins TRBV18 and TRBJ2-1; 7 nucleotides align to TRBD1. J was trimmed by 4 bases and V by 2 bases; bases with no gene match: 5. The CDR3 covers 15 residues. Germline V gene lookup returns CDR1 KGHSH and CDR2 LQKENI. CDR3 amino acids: CASSPAQQGYNEQFF. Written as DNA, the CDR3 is TGTGCCAGCTCACCAGCCCAACAGGGGTACAATGAGCAGTTCTTC.

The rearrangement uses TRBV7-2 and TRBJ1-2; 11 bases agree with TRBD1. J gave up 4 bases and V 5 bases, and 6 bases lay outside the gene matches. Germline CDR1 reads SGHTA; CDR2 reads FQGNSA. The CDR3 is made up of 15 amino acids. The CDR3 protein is CASSLGQGAAYGYTF. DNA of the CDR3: TGTGCCAGCAGCCTAGGACAGGGGGCAGCCTATGGCTACACCTTC.

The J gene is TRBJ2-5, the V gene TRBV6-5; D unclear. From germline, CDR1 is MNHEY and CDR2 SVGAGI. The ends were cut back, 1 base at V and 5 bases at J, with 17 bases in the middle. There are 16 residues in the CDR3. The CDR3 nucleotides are TGTGCCAGCAGTTACTGGCCTGGCGCTTCAGCGGAGACCCAGTACTTC. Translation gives CASSYWPGASAETQYF.

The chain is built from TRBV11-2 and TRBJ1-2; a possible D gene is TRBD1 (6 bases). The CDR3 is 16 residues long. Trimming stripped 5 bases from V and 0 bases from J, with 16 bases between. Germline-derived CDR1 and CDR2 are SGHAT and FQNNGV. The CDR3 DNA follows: TGTGCCAGCAGCCCGCATTACAGGGCTGCTAACTATGGCTACACCTTC. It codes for CASSPHYRAANYGYTF. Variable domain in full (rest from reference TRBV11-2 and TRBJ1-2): EAGVAQSPRYKIIEKRQSVAFWCNPISGHATLYWYQQILGQGPKLLIQFQNNGVVDDSQLPKDRFSAERLKGVDSTLKIQPAKLEDSAVYLCASSPHYRAANYGYTFGSGTRLTVV.

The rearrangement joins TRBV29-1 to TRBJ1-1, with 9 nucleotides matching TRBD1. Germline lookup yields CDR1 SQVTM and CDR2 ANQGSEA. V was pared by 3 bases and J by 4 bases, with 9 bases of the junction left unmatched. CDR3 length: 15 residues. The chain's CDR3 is CSVEGQGRPGTEAFF. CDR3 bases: TGCAGCGTTGAGGGACAGGGTAGGCCGGGCACTGAAGCTTTCTTT.

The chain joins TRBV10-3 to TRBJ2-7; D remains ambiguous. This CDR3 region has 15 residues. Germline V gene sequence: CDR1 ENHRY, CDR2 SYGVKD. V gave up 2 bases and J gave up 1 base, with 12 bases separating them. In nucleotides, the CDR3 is TGTGCCATCAGTGAGGCCCAGGATACTTCCTACGAGCAGTACTTC. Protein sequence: CAISEAQDTSYEQYF.

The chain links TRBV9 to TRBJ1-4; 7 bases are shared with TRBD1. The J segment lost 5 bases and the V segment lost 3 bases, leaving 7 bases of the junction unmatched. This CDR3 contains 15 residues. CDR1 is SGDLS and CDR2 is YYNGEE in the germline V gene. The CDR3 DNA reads TGTGCCAGCAGCGGAACGGGACAGACAAATGAAAAACTGTTTTTT. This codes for CASSGTGQTNEKLFF.

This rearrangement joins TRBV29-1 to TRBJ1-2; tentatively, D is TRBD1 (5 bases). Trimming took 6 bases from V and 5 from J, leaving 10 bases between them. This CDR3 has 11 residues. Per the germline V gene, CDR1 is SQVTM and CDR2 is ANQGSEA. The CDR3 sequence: CSVISGYGYTF. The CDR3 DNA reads TGCAGCGTCATCTCAGGGTATGGCTACACCTTC.

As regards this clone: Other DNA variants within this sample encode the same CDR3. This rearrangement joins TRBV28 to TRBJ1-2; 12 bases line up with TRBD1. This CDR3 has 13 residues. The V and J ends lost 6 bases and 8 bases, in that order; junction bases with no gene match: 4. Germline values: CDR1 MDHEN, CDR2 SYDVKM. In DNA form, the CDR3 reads TGTGCCAGCAGGCCCGGGACAGGGGGCGGCTACACCTTC. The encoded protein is CASRPGTGGGYTF.

The CDR3 nucleotides are TGTGCCAGCAGCCCCGCTCGCCGGTCAGGGGGCGCGGGAGAGACCCAGTACTTC. Protein: CASSPARRSGGAGETQYF. The chain carries TRBV7-2 and TRBJ2-5, with 8 positions matching TRBD1. This CDR3 contains 18 residues. V shed 5 bases, J shed 4 bases, and the junction held 18 bases outside the gene matches. Looked up from germline, CDR1 is SGHTA and CDR2 is FQGNSA.

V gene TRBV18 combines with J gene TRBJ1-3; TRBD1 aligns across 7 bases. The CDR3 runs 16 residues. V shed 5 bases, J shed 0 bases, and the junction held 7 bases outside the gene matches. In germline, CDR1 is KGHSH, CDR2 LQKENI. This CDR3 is CASSSGGGFSGNTIYF. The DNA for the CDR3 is TGTGCCAGCTCATCGGGAGGGGGCTTCTCTGGAAACACCATATATTTT.

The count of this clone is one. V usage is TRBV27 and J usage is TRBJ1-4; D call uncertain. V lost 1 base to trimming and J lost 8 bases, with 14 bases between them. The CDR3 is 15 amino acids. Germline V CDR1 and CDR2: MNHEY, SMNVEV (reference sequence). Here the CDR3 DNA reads TGTGCCAGCAGTTTATTTGGGGTTGCGGGCGAAAAACTGTTTTTT. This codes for CASSLFGVAGEKLFF.

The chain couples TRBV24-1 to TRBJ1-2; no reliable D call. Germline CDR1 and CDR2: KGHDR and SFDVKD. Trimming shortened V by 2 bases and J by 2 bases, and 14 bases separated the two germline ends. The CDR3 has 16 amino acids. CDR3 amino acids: CATSDSGEPSNYGYTF. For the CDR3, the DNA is TGTGCCACCAGTGATTCCGGGGAGCCCTCCAACTATGGCTACACCTTC.